This T cell receptor beta chain was obtained from a study of blood T cell repertoires in COVID-19. As for the study in general: The cDNA or gDNA used as material had been derived from T cells, B-cell-depleted T cells, or PBMCs.

In this sample, this clone turned up once. Looked up from germline, CDR1 is SEHNR and CDR2 is FQNEAQ (reference sequence). V trimming: 10 bases; J trimming: 8 bases; junction bases outside the gene matches: 13. The CDR3 is 15 residues long. Original methodology: Amplification from reference gene primers served as the basis for estimated nucleated cell counts. This table comes from immunoSEQ multiplex PCR, and its TCRdb copy is limited to in-frame clones, with some not included. The DNA was the basis for D and trimming; V, J and clone size are from that table. The table shows approximately 360,000 clones, with 85% to 90% occurring only once. The participants were between roughly 18 and 90 years old and came from some 23 US areas.

The chain employs TRBV7-9 and TRBJ2-2; the match to TRBD2 covers 10 bases. Sequencing used PBMCs or T cells enriched from blood (not recorded which). This TCR derives from a woman in her twenties or thirties with acute COVID-19. The CDR3 bases are TGTGCCACCTTGCTAGCGGGGGAACGTTCGGGGGAGCTGTTTTTT. Its translation is CATLLAGERSGELFF.